These T cell receptor beta chains were read from a single sample in a study of shared clonotypes between healthy human individuals. Clones were sequenced by immunoSEQ multiplex PCR, and TCRdb holds only the in-frame ones, with some missing. There are 850,000 to 1,100,000 clones in the sample; roughly 80% occur only once, and 0.89% lies in the top ten. The sample taken for sequencing was memory CD4+ T cells from PBMCs. These receptors were taken from a man aged 18 to 29 in good health. Some clones in this sample may be carry-over from other donors' samples. The CDR3 runs from the conserved cysteine through the conserved F or W. Fields, in order: J gene, V gene, D gene, clone size, CDR3 protein, CDR3 DNA. D genes are given only for firm matches. Size is stated for part of the rows, as once, few or many counts, or as a class when the clone is expanded.

TRBJ2-7 TRBV2 TRBD2 NA CASRELAGESYEQYF TGTGCCAGCAGGGAACTAGCGGGAGAGTCCTACGAGCAGTACTTC
TRBJ1-1 TRBV5-1 TRBD1 NA CASSWGTGANTEAFF TGCGCCAGCAGCTGGGGGACAGGGGCCAACACTGAAGCTTTCTTT
TRBJ2-7 TRBV12-1 NA NA CASTFGSGGRRRVSYEQYF TGTGCCAGCACCTTCGGAAGCGGTGGGAGACGGCGGGTCTCCTACGAGCAGTACTTC
TRBJ2-7 TRBV27 TRBD2 NA CASSERVAGTYEQYF TGTGCCAGCAGTGAGAGGGTAGCGGGGACCTACGAGCAGTACTTC
TRBJ1-1 TRBV29-1 TRBD1 NA CSVEGQMNTEAFF TGCAGCGTTGAGGGACAGATGAACACTGAAGCTTTCTTT
TRBJ1-4 TRBV5-4 TRBD1 NA CASSLQGAANEKLFF TGTGCCAGCAGCTTGCAGGGGGCAGCTAATGAAAAACTGTTTTTT
TRBJ1-2 TRBV9 NA NA CASNRGNNYGYTF TGTGCCAGCAATCGGGGGAATAACTATGGCTACACCTTC
TRBJ2-3 TRBV15 NA once CATLDHRPGTQYF TGTGCCACCCTTGACCATCGCCCGGGGACGCAGTATTTT
TRBJ1-4 TRBV18 NA NA CASSPRSISTVEKLFF TGTGCCAGCTCACCACGTTCAATCTCGACAGTAGAAAAACTGTTTTTT
TRBJ1-1 TRBV19 NA NA CASPEGCPLNTEAFF TGTGCCAGTCCCGAGGGGTGCCCGCTGAACACTGAAGCTTTCTTT
TRBJ1-2 TRBV5-1 NA once CASSLAAPNYGYTF TGCGCCAGCAGCTTGGCGGCCCCAAACTATGGCTACACCTTC
TRBJ1-2 TRBV5-1 NA NA CASSLGQGLSYGYTF TGCGCCAGCAGCTTGGGGCAGGGGCTATCCTATGGCTACACCTTC
TRBJ2-2 TRBV27 TRBD2 NA CASSLSSGTNTGELFF TGTGCCAGCAGTTTATCGAGCGGGACGAACACCGGGGAGCTGTTTTTT
TRBJ2-1 TRBV29-1 NA few CSALNRGSGSQNEQFF TGCAGCGCCCTAAACAGGGGGAGCGGGAGCCAAAATGAGCAGTTCTTC
TRBJ2-1 TRBV10-3 NA NA CAITPGLNNEQFF TGTGCCATCACGCCGGGACTCAACAATGAGCAGTTCTTC
TRBJ1-6 TRBV9 NA NA CASSLRQGSPLHF TGTGCCAGCAGCCTACGCCAGGGGTCACCCCTCCACTTT
TRBJ1-2 TRBV5-1 NA NA CASSSYYGYTF TGCGCCAGCAGCTCCTACTATGGCTACACCTTC
TRBJ2-5 TRBV28 NA once CASRELTGLGETQYF TGTGCCAGCAGAGAACTTACAGGGTTAGGAGAGACCCAGTACTTC
TRBJ2-7 TRBV29-1 TRBD1 NA CSTGQDTYEQYF TGCAGCACTGGACAGGACACCTACGAGCAGTACTTC
TRBJ1-4 TRBV19 NA once CASSPYGVSEKLFF TGTGCCAGTAGTCCGTACGGGGTTTCGGAAAAACTGTTTTTT
TRBJ2-1 TRBV5-5 NA once CASRQDWNNEQFF TGTGCCAGCAGACAAGACTGGAACAATGAGCAGTTCTTC
TRBJ1-1 TRBV6-5 NA once CASNANTEAFF TGTGCCAGCAATGCGAACACTGAAGCTTTCTTT
TRBJ2-1 TRBV21-1 NA NA CATLTSGNSNYNEQFF TGTGCCACCCTGACTAGCGGCAACTCGAACTACAATGAGCAGTTCTTC